Below, one T cell receptor (beta chain) is given with its context. This entry comes from a study of blood T cell repertoires in COVID-19. As for the study in general: From T cells, B-cell-depleted T cells, or PBMCs came the material, which was cDNA or gDNA.

Only in-frame clones appear in the TCRdb table, and some are missing; sequencing was by immunoSEQ multiplex PCR. The sample lists 320,000 or so clones, approximately 89% occurring once. V dropped 5 bases and J dropped 1 base, with 15 bases sitting between them. The CDR3 sequence is 15 residues long. Germline CDR1 is MDHEN and CDR2 is SYDVKM. Sample: PBMCs or T cells enriched from blood (not recorded which). The rearrangement joins TRBV28 to TRBJ2-7, with D possibly being TRBD2 (6 bases). The sequence came from a man aged 25 to 45 who had recovered from COVID-19. The CDR3: CASSPGGTRSYEQYF. The CDR3, as DNA: TGTGCCAGCAGTCCTGGGGGGACCAGGTCCTACGAGCAGTACTTC.